These 3 T cell receptor beta chains share one sample of origin, sequenced in a study of beta chain features in type 1 diabetes (dated by TCRdb to the late 2010s). The method was the immunoSEQ multiplex PCR assay. The entire amount of isolated RNA was reverse transcribed using the High Capacity cDNA Reverse Transcription Kit, so the sequenced TCRB transcripts were expressed ones. TCRdb stores this immuneACCESS table with in-frame sequences only. Part of the clones is absent; in the studies checked, under half of the shortfall reflects unresolved V genes, and no reason is known for the rest. The sample table records approximately 150,000 clones; about 10% of these occur just once. The top ten clonotypes cover under 1.5% of the sample. The sequencing sample was made of naive CD4+ T cells from blood. Reading the label with the study, this specimen's cell subset or site is: true naive CD4+ T cells. All receptors come from a man between 18 and 35 years old in good health.

This clone was found once. The junction shows a germline mismatch at one end, possibly a read error. The sample has other DNA sequences that encode this CDR3 too. The chain couples TRBV28 to TRBJ2-1; maybe TRBD2 (5 bases). The CDR3 is 13 residues long. Germline CDR1 reads MDHEN; CDR2 reads SYDVKM. CDR3 region: CASKGGPYNEQFF. The CDR3 DNA reads as TGTGCCAGCAAAGGCGGGCCTTACAATGAGCAATTCTTC.

The table lists this clone with a few counts. The chain recombines TRBV15 with TRBJ1-5; 8 bases are shared with TRBD1. This CDR3 comprises 17 residues. V was pared by 0 bases and J by 4 bases, with 8 bases of the junction left unmatched. The V gene's germline CDR1 is LNHNV and CDR2 YYDKDF (reference sequence). CDR3 in DNA: TGTGCCACCAGCAGAGATGGCAGGGGGCGAGGGAATCAGCCCCAGCATTTT. Amino acid sequence: CATSRDGRGRGNQPQHF.

This clone was observed a handful of times. The V call is TRBV5-1, the J call TRBJ2-7; 7 bases match TRBD2. The CDR3 has 14 amino acids. V lost 2 bases and J lost 4; bases outside the gene matches: 6. In germline, CDR1 is SGHRS, CDR2 YFSETQ. CDR3 region: CASSLTSEKYEQYF. The CDR3 nucleotides are TGCGCCAGCAGCTTAACTAGCGAGAAGTACGAGCAGTACTTC.